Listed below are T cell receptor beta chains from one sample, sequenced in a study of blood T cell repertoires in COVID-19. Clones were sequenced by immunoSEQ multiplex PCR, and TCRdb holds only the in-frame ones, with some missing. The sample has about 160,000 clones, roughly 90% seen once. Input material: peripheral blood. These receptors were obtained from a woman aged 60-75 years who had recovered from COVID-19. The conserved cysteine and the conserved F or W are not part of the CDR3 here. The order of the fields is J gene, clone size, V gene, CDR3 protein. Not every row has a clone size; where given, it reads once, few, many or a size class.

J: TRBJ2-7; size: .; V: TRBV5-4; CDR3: ASSRAGGQWVAYEQY
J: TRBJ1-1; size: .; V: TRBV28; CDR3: ASSQVFAEAF
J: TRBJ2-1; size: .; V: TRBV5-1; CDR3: ASSPSGGSSYNEQF
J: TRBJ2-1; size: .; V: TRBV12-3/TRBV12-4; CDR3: ASSRGYNEQF
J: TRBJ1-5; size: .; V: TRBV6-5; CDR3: ASRGTGEQPQH
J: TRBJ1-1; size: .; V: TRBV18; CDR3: ASSPPLPTDEAF
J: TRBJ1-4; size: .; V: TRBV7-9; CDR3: ASSWTGGANEKLF
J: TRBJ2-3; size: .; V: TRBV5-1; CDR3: ASSLVGYQGDTQY
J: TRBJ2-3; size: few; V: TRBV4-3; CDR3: ASSQDSRQGARSQY
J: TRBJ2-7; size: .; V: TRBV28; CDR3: ASSSINEQY
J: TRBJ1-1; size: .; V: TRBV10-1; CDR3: ASRDRLNTEAF
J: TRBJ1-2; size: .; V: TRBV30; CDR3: AWRGGNYGYT
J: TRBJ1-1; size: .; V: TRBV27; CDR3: ASSFRGMNTEAF
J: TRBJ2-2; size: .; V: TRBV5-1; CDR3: ASRPDRGTGELF
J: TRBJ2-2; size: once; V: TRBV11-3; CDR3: ASSLVESGELF
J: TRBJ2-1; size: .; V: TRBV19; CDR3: ASSDRGLFDEQF
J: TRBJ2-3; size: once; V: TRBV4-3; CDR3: ASSQDPSGGDTQY